Below, 13 T cell receptor beta chains from the same sample are listed, as sequenced in a study of T cells after yellow fever vaccination. TCRdb reprocessed the 5' RACE reads via MiXCR and lists one record per CDR3 protein. Seen here are some 400,000 distinct CDR3 sequences, around 6.4% observed once, and the top ten hold about 15%. The sequenced sample was PBMCs, obtained 5 days after the yellow fever booster vaccination. These receptors originate from a man aged 25-40 years who received the YFV17D yellow fever vaccine.

This clonotype was observed a few times. V is TRBV7-6 and J is TRBJ2-7; D gene uncertain. This CDR3 is built from 13 residues. V was shortened by 3 bases and J by 6 bases, with 12 bases between the two germline ends. CDR1 and CDR2 (germline): SGHVS, FNYEAQ. CDR3 protein: CASSLSPGLEQYF. The DNA for the CDR3 is TGTGCCAGCAGCTTGTCGCCCGGGCTCGAGCAGTACTTC.

The rearrangement links TRBV12-3 or TRBV12-4 to TRBJ1-2; TRBD1 matches 9 bases. CDR3 length equals 15 residues. The junction had 14 bases not matched to a gene; V was cut back by 8 bases and J by 7 bases. In DNA form, the CDR3 reads TGTGCCAGCCGGGGCGCTGGGGACAGGGCTGGTGGCTACACCTTC. This codes for CASRGAGDRAGGYTF.

The J gene is TRBJ1-2, the V gene TRBV19; possibly TRBD1 for D (6 bases). Germline assignment: CDR1 LNHDA and CDR2 SQIVND (reference sequence). The CDR3 runs 16 residues. The V gene lost 9 bases and the J gene lost 2 bases, with 22 bases spanning the gap. CDR3 region: CASLAGAGAENYGYTF. The CDR3 coding sequence is TGTGCCAGCCTAGCGGGGGCCGGTGCGGAAAACTATGGCTACACCTTC.

This clonotype was detected ten times or more. The chain couples TRBV5-1 to TRBJ2-1; no firm D call. This CDR3 region has 13 residues. Trimming shortened V by 3 bases and J by 4 bases, and 8 bases separated the two germline ends. Germline CDR1 and CDR2: SGHRS and YFSETQ. The CDR3 loop is CASSSREYNEQFF. Here the CDR3 DNA reads TGCGCCAGCAGCTCCCGCGAGTACAATGAGCAGTTCTTC. The entire variable domain, with the rest obtained from reference TRBV5-1 and TRBJ2-1, is as follows: KAGVTQTPRYLIKTRGQQVTLSCSPISGHRSVSWYQQTPGQGLQFLFEYFSETQRNKGNFPGRFSGRQFSNSRSEMNVSTLELGDSALYLCASSSREYNEQFFGPGTRLTVL.

This clonotype was counted only a few times. This chain links TRBV20-1 with TRBJ2-5, with 9 bases fitting TRBD1. Germline loops: CDR1 DFQATT, CDR2 SNEGSKA (reference sequence). The CDR3 covers 15 residues. The J segment lost 2 bases and the V segment lost 5 bases, leaving 9 bases of the junction unmatched. DNA for the CDR3: TGCAGTGCTCACCACGGACAGGGGAGGCAAGAGACCCAGTACTTC. Translating it yields CSAHHGQGRQETQYF.

This clonotype occurred a few times. V and J are TRBV19 and TRBJ2-4, with D possibly being TRBD1 or TRBD2 (6 bases each). The germline V and J ends were trimmed by 4 bases and 10 bases, with 14 bases remaining between them. There are 13 residues in the CDR3. CDR1 is LNHDA, CDR2 SQIVND, per germline (reference sequence). The CDR3, as DNA: TGTGCCAGTAGTAACGAGCCGGGGGCAATTCAGTACTTC. It codes for CASSNEPGAIQYF. Full variable domain (rest looked up from reference TRBV19 and TRBJ2-4): DGGITQSPKYLFRKEGQNVTLSCEQNLNHDAMYWYRQDPGQGLRLIYYSQIVNDFQKGDIAEGYSVSREKKESFPLTVTSAQKNPTAFYLCASSNEPGAIQYFGAGTRLSVL.

The rearrangement links TRBV5-1 to TRBJ1-1; the D is unclear. Germline CDR1 SGHRS, CDR2 YFSETQ. V gave up 0 bases and J gave up 1 base, with 7 bases separating them. The CDR3 loop spans 14 amino acids. The CDR3 loop is CASSLVSGNTEAFF. The CDR3 DNA reads as TGCGCCAGCAGCTTGGTCTCGGGGAACACTGAAGCTTTCTTT.

Many counts were recorded for this clonotype. The chain recombines TRBV7-2 with TRBJ2-2; D perhaps matches TRBD2 (5 bases). Germline CDR1 is SGHTA and CDR2 is FQGNSA. The CDR3 runs to 15 residues. V dropped 3 bases and J dropped 0 bases, with 8 bases sitting between them. The CDR3: CASSFGGSNTGELFF. CDR3 DNA sequence: TGTGCCAGCAGCTTTGGCGGGTCGAACACCGGGGAGCTGTTTTTT.

The J gene is TRBJ2-1, the V gene TRBV28; TRBD1 aligns across 8 bases. This CDR3 spans 19 amino acids. Looked up from germline, CDR1 is MDHEN and CDR2 is SYDVKM. V gave up 1 base and J gave up 2 bases; unmatched junction bases: 13. CDR3 residues: CASSLLGTGLSKTYNEQFF. In DNA, the CDR3 is TGTGCCAGCAGTTTATTAGGGACAGGCCTTTCAAAGACCTACAATGAGCAGTTCTTC. Full variable domain (remainder filled in from reference TRBV28 and TRBJ2-1): DVKVTQSSRYLVKRTGEKVFLECVQDMDHENMFWYRQDPGLGLRLIYFSYDVKMKEKGDIPEGYSVSREKKERFSLILESASTNQTSMYLCASSLLGTGLSKTYNEQFFGPGTRLTVL.

The chain employs TRBV7-9 and TRBJ2-3; perhaps TRBD2 as D (6 bases). The CDR3 length is 16 residues. Trimming cost V 0 bases and J 2 bases, with 12 bases left between them. The germline CDR1 and CDR2 sequences are SEHNR and FQNEAQ (reference sequence). CDR3 amino acids: CASSLAMGGFTDTQYF. DNA of the CDR3: TGTGCCAGCAGCTTAGCGATGGGAGGATTCACAGATACGCAGTATTTT. Looking up the rest from reference TRBV7-9 and TRBJ2-3 gives the full variable domain: DTGVSQNPRHKITKRGQNVTFRCDPISEHNRLYWYRQTLGQGPEFLTYFQNEAQLEKSRLLSDRFSAERPKGSFSTLEIQRTEQGDSAMYLCASSLAMGGFTDTQYFGPGTRLTVL.

The gene calls are TRBV20-1 and TRBJ2-4, with 7 bases fitting TRBD1. The CDR3 extends over 14 amino acids. Unmatched junction bases numbered 10, after V lost 0 bases and J lost 11 bases. Germline V CDR1 and CDR2: DFQATT, SNEGSKA (reference sequence). In nucleotides, the CDR3 is TGCAGTGCTAGAGAAGGACAGGCACCGTTTTTTCAGTACTTC. It translates to CSAREGQAPFFQYF.

This clonotype was counted between two and nine times. The chain is built from TRBV7-2 and TRBJ2-1; 8 bases agree with TRBD2. The CDR3 has 15 amino acids. Germline V gene lookup returns CDR1 SGHTA and CDR2 FQGNSA. The V and J ends lost 5 bases and 6 bases, in that order; junction bases with no gene match: 9. The CDR3: CASSIGGGAPNEQFF. CDR3 in DNA: TGTGCCAGCAGCATCGGGGGGGGGGCCCCCAATGAGCAGTTCTTC.

The chain joins TRBV12-3 or TRBV12-4 to TRBJ2-5; the match to TRBD2 covers 13 bases. The length of the CDR3 is 14 residues. Trimming removed 7 bases from V and 8 bases from J; junction bases left unmatched: 7. Written as DNA, the CDR3 is TGTGCCAGCACCTTTCGGACTAGCGGGAGCACCCAGTACTTC. It codes for CASTFRTSGSTQYF.